This T cell receptor (beta chain) comes out of a study of vaccination and CD4 T cells after COVID-19. On the study more broadly: Stimuli were overlapping spike peptide pools of SARS-CoV-2 and three common cold coronaviruses (HCoV-NL63, HCoV-OC43, HCoV-229E). Control cultures received a CEFX pool, an HIV-1 Nef pool, or no peptide.

Per germline, CDR1 MNHNS and CDR2 SASEGT. The CDR3 has 16 residues. The ends lost 6 bases at V and 4 bases at J; junction bases unmatched: 10. Notes on this clonotype: Its antigen is unidentified.

Sequencing of DNA taken from cultured CD4+ T cells relied on the Oncomine TCR Beta short-read assay. In TCRdb, the PCR reads were re-called with MiXCR into one record per CDR3 protein. The sample contains about 13,000 distinct CDR3 sequences, about 50% of which appear only once. As for treatment: 10-day PBMC culture with coronavirus spike peptide pools or control peptides (ViraFEST assay). Dates of PCR positivity, March to December 2020, preceded the US Alpha, Beta and Delta variants. Specimen: CD4+ T cells from blood, cultured in vitro. This chain uses TRBV6-1 with TRBJ1-3, with 9 bases that match TRBD1. This receptor was identified in a human donor who had recovered from COVID-19. The CDR3 loop reads CASSQRDRVWGNTIYF. CDR3 nucleotides: TGTGCCAGCAGCCAAAGGGACAGGGTGTGGGGAAACACCATATATTTT.